Following are 6 T cell receptor beta chains from one sample sequenced in a study of blood T cell repertoires in COVID-19. Profiled with immunoSEQ multiplex PCR; TCRdb holds only in-frame clones, not every one. The sample consists of about 160,000 clones, roughly 85% of them appearing once. The sample consisted of peripheral blood. These receptors were collected from a man in his forties with acute or convalescent COVID-19.

This chain links TRBV19 with TRBJ1-5, with TRBD1 as a possible D gene (5 bases). The germline V and J ends were trimmed by 3 bases and 0 bases, with 12 bases remaining between them. Per the germline V gene, CDR1 is LNHDA and CDR2 is SQIVND (reference sequence). This CDR3 is 16 amino acids long. The CDR3, as DNA: TGTGCCAGTAGTATCGTGCGGACAAGTAGCAATCAGCCCCAGCATTTT. This gives the protein CASSIVRTSSNQPQHF.

This chain links TRBV3-1 (or the pseudogene TRBV3-2) with TRBJ1-1, with D hard to call. Germline V lookup: CDR1 LGHDT, CDR2 YNNKEL (reference sequence). Trimming removed 3 bases from V and 0 bases from J, with 8 bases in between. CDR3 size: 14 residues. The chain's CDR3 is CASSQWGVNTEAFF. CDR3 nucleotides: TGTGCCAGCAGCCAGTGGGGAGTGAACACTGAAGCTTTCTTT.

The V gene is TRBV19, the J gene TRBJ1-1; 7 bases map to TRBD1. The CDR3 totals 15 residues. CDR1 and CDR2 from the germline V gene are LNHDA and SQIVND (reference sequence). The V segment lost 4 bases and the J segment 1 base; nucleotides outside the gene matches: 6. DNA for the CDR3: TGTGCCAGTAGTAGTACAGGGGCGAAGAACACTGAAGCTTTCTTT. This translates into CASSSTGAKNTEAFF.

The V and J genes are TRBV12-3 or TRBV12-4 and TRBJ1-4; D is unresolved. CDR3 length: 12 amino acids. Trimming stripped 5 bases from V and 7 bases from J, with 8 bases between. CDR3 residues: CASSLFSEKLFF. The CDR3, as DNA: TGTGCCAGCAGTCTCTTTAGTGAAAAACTGTTTTTT.

The rearrangement links TRBV5-1 to TRBJ1-1, with TRBD1 matching 8 bases. The CDR3 loop spans 13 amino acids. Trimming took 0 bases from V and 7 from J; bases not matched to a gene: 2. Per germline, CDR1 SGHRS and CDR2 YFSETQ. The CDR3 DNA reads as TGCGCCAGCAGCTTGGGAACAGGGGGTGAAGCTTTCTTT. Encoded protein: CASSLGTGGEAFF.

This rearrangement joins TRBV5-6 to TRBJ1-2, with D perhaps TRBD1 (5 bases). From germline, CDR1 is SGHDT and CDR2 YYEEEE. CDR3 length equals 12 residues. Trimming shortened V by 4 bases and J by 8 bases, and 12 bases separated the two germline ends. This CDR3 is CASSTVGAGYTF. CDR3 nucleotides: TGTGCCAGCAGCACCGTTGGGGCAGGCTACACCTTC.